These 6 T cell receptor beta chains were all obtained from the same sample, sequenced in a study of T cells after yellow fever vaccination. TCRdb reprocessed the 5' RACE reads via MiXCR and lists one record per CDR3 protein. The table has roughly 250,000 distinct CDR3 sequences, over 10% seen once. This specimen was CD4+ T cells sorted from PBMCs, taken 45 days after the yellow fever booster vaccination. These receptors all stem from a man aged 25 to 40 who received the YFV17D yellow fever vaccine.

This clonotype was seen more than once but under ten times. The rearrangement uses TRBV15 and TRBJ1-2, with a possible D match to TRBD1 (5 bases). Germline V CDR1 and CDR2: LNHNV, YYDKDF (reference sequence). V lost 3 bases, J lost 1 base, and 15 bases lay in between. CDR3 length: 16 residues. CDR3 DNA: TGTGCCACCAGCAGCTCCTACCGGGACGGTAACTATGGCTACACCTTC. The encoded protein is CATSSSYRDGNYGYTF.

This clonotype was counted a few times. This chain links TRBV12-3 or TRBV12-4 with TRBJ2-2, with 8 bases fitting TRBD2. The junction had 6 bases not matched to a gene; V was cut back by 4 bases and J by 5 bases. CDR3 length: 15 amino acids. The DNA for the CDR3 is TGTGCCAGCAGTTGGGTAGCGGGAAGTACCGGGGAGCTGTTTTTT. It yields the protein CASSWVAGSTGELFF.

The chain employs TRBV5-5 and TRBJ2-5, with TRBD2 matching 9 bases. The J segment lost 3 bases and the V segment lost 1 base, leaving 4 bases of the junction unmatched. The CDR3 runs to 15 residues. Germline V gives CDR1 SGHKS, CDR2 YYEKEE (reference sequence). The CDR3 DNA follows: TGTGCCAGCAGCTTGCTTAGCGGGAGAGAAGAGACCCAGTACTTC. Its protein is CASSLLSGREETQYF.

This chain links TRBV11-1 with TRBJ2-4; 14 bases are a match to TRBD2. Germline V gene sequence: CDR1 SGHAT, CDR2 FQDESV (reference sequence). V shed 5 bases and J 7 bases; nucleotides not matched to a gene: 16. This CDR3 has 19 residues. CDR3 in DNA: TGTGCCAGCAGCGTCGTCGGGACTAGCGGGAGAGGGGACTATAACATTCAGTACTTC. Its translation: CASSVVGTSGRGDYNIQYF.

This clonotype was seen repeatedly, ten times or more. The V gene is TRBV29-1, the J gene TRBJ2-1; a possible D gene is TRBD2 (6 bases). The V gene lost 4 bases and the J gene lost 0 bases, with 13 bases spanning the gap. This CDR3 is built from 15 residues. Germline-derived CDR1 and CDR2 are SQVTM and ANQGSEA. The CDR3 nucleotides read TGCAGCGTTGTGGGGACTGGGAGCTCCTACAATGAGCAGTTCTTC. This translates into CSVVGTGSSYNEQFF.

The rearrangement links TRBV20-1 to TRBJ2-1; TRBD2 matches 13 bases. The junction had 7 bases not matched to a gene; V was cut back by 3 bases and J by 8 bases. The CDR3 consists of 15 residues. Per germline, CDR1 DFQATT and CDR2 SNEGSKA (reference sequence). The CDR3 DNA sequence: TGCAGTGCTAGTCAGGGACTAGCGGGAATGGATGAGCAGTTCTTC. Protein sequence: CSASQGLAGMDEQFF.